Sequencing of this T cell receptor (beta chain) was carried out in a study of T cell responses to AZD1222 COVID-19 vaccine. Points from the study as a whole: In a largely white British group with more females than males, clonal diversity was possibly underestimated. Just a handful of AZD1222 recipients were seropositive at baseline.

Remarks on this clone: The target antigen is unknown.

Measured with immunoSEQ multiplex PCR; TCRdb has only the in-frame clones, and not every one. The sample yields approximately 120,000 clones, around 89% seen once. CDR3 length: 13 amino acids. The V end was cut by 1 base, the J end by 7 bases, with 8 bases between. The germline V gene has CDR1 MRHNA and CDR2 SNTAGT. The TCR was taken from an adult in good health. This chain links TRBV6-4 with TRBJ1-5; no clear D. The sequences come from peripheral blood, collected on day 0 of AZD1222 vaccination. CDR3 nucleotides: TGTGCCAGCAGTGACTGGGTGGGCCAGCCCCAGCATTTT. This translates into CASSDWVGQPQHF.